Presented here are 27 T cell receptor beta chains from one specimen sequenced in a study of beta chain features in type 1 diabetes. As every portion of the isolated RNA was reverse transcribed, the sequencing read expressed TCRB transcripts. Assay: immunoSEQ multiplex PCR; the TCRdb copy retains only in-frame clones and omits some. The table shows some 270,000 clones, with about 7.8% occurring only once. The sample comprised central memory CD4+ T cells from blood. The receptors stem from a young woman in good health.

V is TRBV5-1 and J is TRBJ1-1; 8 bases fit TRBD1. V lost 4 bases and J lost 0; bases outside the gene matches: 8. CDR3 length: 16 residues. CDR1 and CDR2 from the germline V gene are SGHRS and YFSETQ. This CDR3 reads CASSPPTGELNTEAFF. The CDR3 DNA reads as TGCGCCAGCAGCCCCCCGACAGGGGAACTGAACACTGAAGCTTTCTTT.

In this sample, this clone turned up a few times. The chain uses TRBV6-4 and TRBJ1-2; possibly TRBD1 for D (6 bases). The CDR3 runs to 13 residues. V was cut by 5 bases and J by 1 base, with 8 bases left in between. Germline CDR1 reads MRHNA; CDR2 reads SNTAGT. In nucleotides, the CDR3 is TGTGCCAGCAGTCCAGGGGTTAACTATGGCTACACCTTC. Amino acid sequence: CASSPGVNYGYTF.

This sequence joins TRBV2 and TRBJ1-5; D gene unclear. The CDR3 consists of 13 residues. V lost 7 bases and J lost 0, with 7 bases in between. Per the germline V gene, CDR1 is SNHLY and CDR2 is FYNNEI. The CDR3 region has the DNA TGTGCCAGCAAACGCGATAGCAATCAGCCCCAGCATTTT. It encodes CASKRDSNQPQHF.

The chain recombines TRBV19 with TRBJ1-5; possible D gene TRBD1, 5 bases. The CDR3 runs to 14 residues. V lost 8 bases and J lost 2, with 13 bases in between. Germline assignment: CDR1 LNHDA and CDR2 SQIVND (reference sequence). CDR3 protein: CASRGPSGNQPQHF. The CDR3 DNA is TGTGCCAGTCGGGGCCCTTCGGGCAATCAGCCCCAGCATTTT.

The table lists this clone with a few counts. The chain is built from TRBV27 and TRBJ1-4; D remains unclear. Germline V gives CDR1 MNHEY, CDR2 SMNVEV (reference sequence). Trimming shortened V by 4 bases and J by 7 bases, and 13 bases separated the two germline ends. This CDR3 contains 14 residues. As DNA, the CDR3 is TGTGCCAGCAGTTCCTCCCTGACACGTGAAAAACTGTTTTTT. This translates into CASSSSLTREKLFF.

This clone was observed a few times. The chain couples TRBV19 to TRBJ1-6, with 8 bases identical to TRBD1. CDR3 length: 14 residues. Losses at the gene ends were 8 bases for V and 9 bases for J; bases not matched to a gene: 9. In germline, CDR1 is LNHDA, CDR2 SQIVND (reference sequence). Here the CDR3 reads CASGDRGKSSPLHF. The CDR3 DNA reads TGTGCCAGTGGAGACAGGGGTAAGAGTTCACCCCTCCACTTT.

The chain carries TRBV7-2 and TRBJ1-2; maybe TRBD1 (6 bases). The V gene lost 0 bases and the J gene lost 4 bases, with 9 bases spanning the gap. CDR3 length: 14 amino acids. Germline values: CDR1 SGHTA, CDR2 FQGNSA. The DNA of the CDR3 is TGTGCCAGCAGCTTAGCCCGGGACATCTATGGCTACACCTTC. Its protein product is CASSLARDIYGYTF.

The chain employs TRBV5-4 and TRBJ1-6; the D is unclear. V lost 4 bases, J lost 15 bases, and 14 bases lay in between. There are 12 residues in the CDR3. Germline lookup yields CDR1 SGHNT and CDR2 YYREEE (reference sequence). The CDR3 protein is CASSHPDSGLHF. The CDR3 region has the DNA TGTGCCAGCAGCCACCCTGATTCGGGCCTCCACTTT.

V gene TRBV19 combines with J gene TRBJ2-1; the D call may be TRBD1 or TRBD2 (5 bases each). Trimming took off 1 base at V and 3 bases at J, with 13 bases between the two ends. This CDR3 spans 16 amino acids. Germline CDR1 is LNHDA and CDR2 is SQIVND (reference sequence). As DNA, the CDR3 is TGTGCCAGTAGTATAGTATCCGGGGCTGTCTACAATGAGCAGTTCTTC. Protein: CASSIVSGAVYNEQFF.

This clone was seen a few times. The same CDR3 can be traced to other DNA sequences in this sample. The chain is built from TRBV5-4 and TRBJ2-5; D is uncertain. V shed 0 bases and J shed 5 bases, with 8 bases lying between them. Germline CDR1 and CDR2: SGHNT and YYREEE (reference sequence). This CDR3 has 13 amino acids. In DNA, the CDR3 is TGTGCCAGCAGCTTGGCGCTACGCGAGACCCAGTACTTC. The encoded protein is CASSLALRETQYF.

The CDR3 loop is CASSLAVANTGELFF. The CDR3 bases are TGCGCCAGCAGCTTGGCAGTGGCGAACACCGGGGAGCTGTTTTTT. The gene calls are TRBV5-1 and TRBJ2-2; D not certain. Between the trimmed V and J ends, which lost 0 bases and 0 bases, there was a span of 6 bases. CDR1 SGHRS and CDR2 YFSETQ come from the germline V gene. The CDR3 is 15 residues long.

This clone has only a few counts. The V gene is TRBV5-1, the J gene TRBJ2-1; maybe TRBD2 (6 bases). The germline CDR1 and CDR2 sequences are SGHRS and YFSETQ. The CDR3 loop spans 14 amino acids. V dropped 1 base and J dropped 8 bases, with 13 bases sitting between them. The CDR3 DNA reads TGCGCCAGCAGCTTGAACCGCGGAGGGGATGAGCAGTTCTTC. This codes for CASSLNRGGDEQFF.

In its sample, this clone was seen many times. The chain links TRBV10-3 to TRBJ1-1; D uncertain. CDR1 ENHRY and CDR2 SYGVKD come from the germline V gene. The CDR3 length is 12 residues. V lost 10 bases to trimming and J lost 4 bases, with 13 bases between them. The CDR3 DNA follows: TGTGCCAGCTCCCACAGTGGCACTGAAGCTTTCTTT. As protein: CASSHSGTEAFF.

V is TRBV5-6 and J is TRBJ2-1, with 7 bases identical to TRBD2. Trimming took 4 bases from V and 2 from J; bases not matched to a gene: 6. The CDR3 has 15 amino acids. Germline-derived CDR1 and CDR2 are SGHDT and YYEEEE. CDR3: CASSRPGTTYNEQFF. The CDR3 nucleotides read TGTGCCAGCAGCCGGCCCGGGACTACCTACAATGAGCAGTTCTTC.

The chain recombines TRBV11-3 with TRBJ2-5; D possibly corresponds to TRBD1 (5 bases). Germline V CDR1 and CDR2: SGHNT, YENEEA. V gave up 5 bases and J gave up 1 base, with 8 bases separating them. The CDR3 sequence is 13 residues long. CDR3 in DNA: TGTGCCAGCAGCCCTGACAGCCAAGAGACCCAGTACTTC. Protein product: CASSPDSQETQYF.

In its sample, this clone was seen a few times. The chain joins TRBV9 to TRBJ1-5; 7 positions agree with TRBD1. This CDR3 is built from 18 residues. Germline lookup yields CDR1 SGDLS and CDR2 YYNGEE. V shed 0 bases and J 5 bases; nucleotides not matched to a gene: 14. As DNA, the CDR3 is TGTGCCAGCAGCGTAGCTGGTGAGGGGGGACAGAGCCATCAGCCCCAGCATTTT. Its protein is CASSVAGEGGQSHQPQHF. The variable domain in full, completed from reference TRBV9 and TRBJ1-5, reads DSGVTQTPKHLITATGQRVTLRCSPRSGDLSVYWYQQSLDQGLQFLIQYYNGEERAKGNILERFSAQQFPDLHSELNLSSLELGDSALYFCASSVAGEGGQSHQPQHFGDGTRLSIL.

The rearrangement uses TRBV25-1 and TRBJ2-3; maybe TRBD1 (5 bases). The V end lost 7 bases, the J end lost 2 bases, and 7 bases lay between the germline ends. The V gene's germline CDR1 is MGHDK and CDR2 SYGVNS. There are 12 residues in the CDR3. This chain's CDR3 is CASKDTTDTQYF. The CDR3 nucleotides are TGTGCCAGCAAGGACACCACAGATACGCAGTATTTT.

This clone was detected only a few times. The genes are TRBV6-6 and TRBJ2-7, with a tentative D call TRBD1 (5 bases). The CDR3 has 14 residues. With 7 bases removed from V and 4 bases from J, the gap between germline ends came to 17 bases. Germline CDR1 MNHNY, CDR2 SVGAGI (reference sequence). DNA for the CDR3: TGTGCCAGCACGATCCAGGGCGAGGTTTACGAGCAGTACTTC. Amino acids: CASTIQGEVYEQYF.

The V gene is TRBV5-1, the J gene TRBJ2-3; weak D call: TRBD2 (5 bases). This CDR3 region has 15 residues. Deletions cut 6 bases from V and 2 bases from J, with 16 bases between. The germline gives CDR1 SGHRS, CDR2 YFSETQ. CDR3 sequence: CASNPPGSNTDTQYF. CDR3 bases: TGCGCCAGCAACCCCCCGGGGAGCAACACAGATACGCAGTATTTT.

Here the CDR3 DNA reads TGTGCCAGCAGCCCTAGCGGGAGTCGGAATACGCAGTATTTT. Protein product: CASSPSGSRNTQYF. The gene calls are TRBV5-5 and TRBJ2-3; 10 nucleotides match TRBD2. Trimming at V came to 4 bases and at J to 7 bases, leaving 6 bases not matched to a gene. CDR1 and CDR2 (germline): SGHKS, YYEKEE (reference sequence). The length of the CDR3 is 14 residues.

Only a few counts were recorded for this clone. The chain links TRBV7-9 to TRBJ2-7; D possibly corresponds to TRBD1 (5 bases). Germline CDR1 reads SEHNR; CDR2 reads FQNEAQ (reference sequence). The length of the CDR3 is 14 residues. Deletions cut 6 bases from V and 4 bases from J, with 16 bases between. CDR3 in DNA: TGTGCCAGCAGTCCGGACACACCTCCTTACGAGCAGTACGTC. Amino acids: CASSPDTPPYEQYV.

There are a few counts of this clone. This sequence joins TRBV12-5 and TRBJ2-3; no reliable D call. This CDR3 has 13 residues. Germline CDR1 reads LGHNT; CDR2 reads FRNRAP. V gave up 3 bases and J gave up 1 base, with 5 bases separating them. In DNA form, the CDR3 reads TGTGCTAGTGGTTTATTCGGCACAGATACGCAGTATTTT. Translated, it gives CASGLFGTDTQYF.

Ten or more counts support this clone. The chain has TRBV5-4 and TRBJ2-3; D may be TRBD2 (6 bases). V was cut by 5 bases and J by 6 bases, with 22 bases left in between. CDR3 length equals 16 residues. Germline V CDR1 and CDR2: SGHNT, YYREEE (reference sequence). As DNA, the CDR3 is TGTGCCAGCAGAGAGGGCGGGCAGGGAGGCGCCGATACGCAGTATTTT. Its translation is CASREGGQGGADTQYF.

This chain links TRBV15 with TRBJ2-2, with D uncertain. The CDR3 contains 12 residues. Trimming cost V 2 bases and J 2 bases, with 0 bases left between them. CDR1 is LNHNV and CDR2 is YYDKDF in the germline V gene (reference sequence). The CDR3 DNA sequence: TGTGCCACCAGCAGAAACACCGGGGAGCTGTTTTTT. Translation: CATSRNTGELFF.

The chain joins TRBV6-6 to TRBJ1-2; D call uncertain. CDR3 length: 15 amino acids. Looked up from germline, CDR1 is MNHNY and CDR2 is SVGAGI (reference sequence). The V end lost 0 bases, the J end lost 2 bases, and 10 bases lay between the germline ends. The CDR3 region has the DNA TGTGCCAGCAGTTACTCGTGGACGGCAAACTATGGCTACACCTTC. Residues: CASSYSWTANYGYTF.

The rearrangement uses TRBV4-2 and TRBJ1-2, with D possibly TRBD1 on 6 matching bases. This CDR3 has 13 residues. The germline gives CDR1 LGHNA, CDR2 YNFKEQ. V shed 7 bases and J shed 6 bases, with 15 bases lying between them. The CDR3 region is CASTLGQSNGYTF. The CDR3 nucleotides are TGTGCCAGCACCCTTGGACAGAGTAATGGCTACACCTTC.

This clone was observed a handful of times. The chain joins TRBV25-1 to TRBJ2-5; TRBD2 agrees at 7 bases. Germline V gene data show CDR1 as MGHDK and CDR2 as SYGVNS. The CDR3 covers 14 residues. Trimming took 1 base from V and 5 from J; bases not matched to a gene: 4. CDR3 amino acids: CASSEWGGRETQYF. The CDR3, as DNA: TGTGCCAGCAGTGAATGGGGAGGGAGGGAGACCCAGTACTTC.